This section outlines one T cell receptor (beta chain) sequence together with its context. The antigen is unknown. Template switching (which added a universal primer site) was used, and cDNA carried unique molecular identifiers. TCRdb reanalysed the 5' RACE reads using MiXCR and keeps one entry per CDR3 protein. Of more than 1.5 million distinct CDR3 sequences in the sample, roughly a third were seen once. Per germline, CDR1 MNHEY and CDR2 SMNVEV (reference sequence). Between the trimmed V and J ends, which lost 4 bases and 0 bases, there was a span of 13 bases. There are 15 residues in the CDR3. The data belong to a study of identical twins. General observations from the study: Insertions were reduced in abundant cord blood beta clonotypes but not in memory repertoires. Out-of-frame alpha sequences common to twins were enriched for low generation probability. Zero-insertion findings could be partly confounded by invariant cells (MAIT and iNKT cells).

This clonotype was sampled from a newborn girl in good health. The sequenced sample was cord blood. The genes are TRBV27 and TRBJ2-7, with D uncertain. DNA of the CDR3: TGTGCCAGCAGTTCAACCCCTGATAGCTCCTACGAGCAGTACTTC. Its protein product is CASSSTPDSSYEQYF.